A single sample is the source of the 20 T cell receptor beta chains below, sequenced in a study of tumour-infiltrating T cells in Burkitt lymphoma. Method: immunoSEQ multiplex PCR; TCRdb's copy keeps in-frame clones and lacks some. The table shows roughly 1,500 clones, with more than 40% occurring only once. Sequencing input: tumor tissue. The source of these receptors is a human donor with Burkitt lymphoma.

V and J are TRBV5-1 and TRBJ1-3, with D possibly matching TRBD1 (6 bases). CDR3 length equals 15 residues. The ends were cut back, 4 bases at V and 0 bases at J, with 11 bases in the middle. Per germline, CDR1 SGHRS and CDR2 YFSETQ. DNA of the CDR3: TGCGCCAGCAGCCCGCAAGGGGGCTCTGGAAACACCATATATTTT. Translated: CASSPQGGSGNTIYF.

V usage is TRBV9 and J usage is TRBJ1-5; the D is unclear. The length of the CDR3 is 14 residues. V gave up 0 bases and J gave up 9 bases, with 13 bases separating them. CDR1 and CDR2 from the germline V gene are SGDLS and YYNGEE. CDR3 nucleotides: TGTGCCAGCAGCGTAGACGGTGAGGTATTGCCCCAGCATTTT. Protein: CASSVDGEVLPQHF.

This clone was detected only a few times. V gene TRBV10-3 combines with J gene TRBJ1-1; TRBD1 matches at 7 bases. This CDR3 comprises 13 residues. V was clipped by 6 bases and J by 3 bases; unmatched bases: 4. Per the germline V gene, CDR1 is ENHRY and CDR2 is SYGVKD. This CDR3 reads CAISRDSYTEAFF. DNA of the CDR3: TGTGCCATCAGCCGGGACAGCTACACTGAAGCTTTCTTT.

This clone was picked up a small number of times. The DNA for the CDR3 is TGCAGCGTGCGGGACTCCCTAGGGCTGCCCCAGCATTTT. Encoded protein: CSVRDSLGLPQHF. The chain recombines TRBV29-1 with TRBJ1-5; D might be TRBD1 (5 bases). V lost 6 bases, J lost 9 bases, and 18 bases lay in between. Germline-derived CDR1 and CDR2 are SQVTM and ANQGSEA. This CDR3 has 13 amino acids.

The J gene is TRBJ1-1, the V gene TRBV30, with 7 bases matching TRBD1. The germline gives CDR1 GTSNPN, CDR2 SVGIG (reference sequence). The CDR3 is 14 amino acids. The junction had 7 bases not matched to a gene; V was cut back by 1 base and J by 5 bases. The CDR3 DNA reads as TGTGCCTGGAGTGAGGAGGGGGCGAGGACTGAAGCTTTCTTT. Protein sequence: CAWSEEGARTEAFF.

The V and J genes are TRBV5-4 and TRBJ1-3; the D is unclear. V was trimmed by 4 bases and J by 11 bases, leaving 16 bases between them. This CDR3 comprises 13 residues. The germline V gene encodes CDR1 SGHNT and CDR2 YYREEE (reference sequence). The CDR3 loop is CASSTGQEEAIYF. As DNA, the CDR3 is TGTGCCAGCAGCACGGGTCAAGAAGAGGCCATATATTTT.

For the CDR3, the DNA is TGTGCCAGTCGGGACAGGGCGGCTAGCACAGATACGCAGTATTTT. Its translation: CASRDRAASTDTQYF. The chain uses TRBV19 and TRBJ2-3; 9 nucleotides align to TRBD1. Germline assignment: CDR1 LNHDA and CDR2 SQIVND (reference sequence). J was trimmed by 0 bases and V by 8 bases; bases with no gene match: 6. CDR3 length equals 15 residues. The variable domain in full, with the rest retrieved from reference TRBV19 and TRBJ2-3, is DGGITQSPKYLFRKEGQNVTLSCEQNLNHDAMYWYRQDPGQGLRLIYYSQIVNDFQKGDIAEGYSVSREKKESFPLTVTSAQKNPTAFYLCASRDRAASTDTQYFGPGTRLTVL.

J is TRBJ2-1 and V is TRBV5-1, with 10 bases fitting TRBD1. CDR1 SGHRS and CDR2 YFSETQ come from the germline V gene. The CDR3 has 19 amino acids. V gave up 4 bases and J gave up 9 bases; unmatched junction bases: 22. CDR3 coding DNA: TGCGCCAGCAGCCCGACTACCGGGACAGGGGACCTATATCGAGGTGAGCAGTTCTTC. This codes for CASSPTTGTGDLYRGEQFF.

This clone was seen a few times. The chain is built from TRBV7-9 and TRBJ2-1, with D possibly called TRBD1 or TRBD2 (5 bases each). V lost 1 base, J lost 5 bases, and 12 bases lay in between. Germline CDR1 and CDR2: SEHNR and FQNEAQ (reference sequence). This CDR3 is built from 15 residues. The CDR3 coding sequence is TGTGCCAGCAGCTTAGTTGGGACCTTCGACAATGAGCAGTTCTTC. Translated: CASSLVGTFDNEQFF.

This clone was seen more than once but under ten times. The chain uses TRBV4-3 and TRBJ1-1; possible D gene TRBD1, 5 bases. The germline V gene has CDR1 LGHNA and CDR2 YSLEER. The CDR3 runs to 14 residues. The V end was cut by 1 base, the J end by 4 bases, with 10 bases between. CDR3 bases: TGCGCCAGCAGCCAAGGTGGGGCGTTCACTGAAGCTTTCTTT. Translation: CASSQGGAFTEAFF.

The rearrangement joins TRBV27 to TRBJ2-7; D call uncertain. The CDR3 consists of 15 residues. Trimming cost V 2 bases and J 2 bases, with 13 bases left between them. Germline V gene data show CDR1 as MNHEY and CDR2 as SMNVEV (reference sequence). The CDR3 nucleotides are TGTGCCAGCAGTTTAGTGTTCGCGGAACCCTACGAGCAGTACTTC. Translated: CASSLVFAEPYEQYF.

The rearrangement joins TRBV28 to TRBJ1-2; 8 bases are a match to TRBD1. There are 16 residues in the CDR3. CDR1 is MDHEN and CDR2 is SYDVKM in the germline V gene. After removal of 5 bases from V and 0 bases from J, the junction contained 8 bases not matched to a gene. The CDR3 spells CASSTGTGRPNYGYTF. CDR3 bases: TGTGCCAGCAGTACGGGGACAGGTCGACCTAACTATGGCTACACCTTC.

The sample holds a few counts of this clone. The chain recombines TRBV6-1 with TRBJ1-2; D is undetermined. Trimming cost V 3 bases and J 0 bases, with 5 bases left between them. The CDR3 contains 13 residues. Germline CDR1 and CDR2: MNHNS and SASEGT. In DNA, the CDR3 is TGTGCCAGCAGTGACAGTCCTAACTATGGCTACACCTTC. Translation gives CASSDSPNYGYTF.

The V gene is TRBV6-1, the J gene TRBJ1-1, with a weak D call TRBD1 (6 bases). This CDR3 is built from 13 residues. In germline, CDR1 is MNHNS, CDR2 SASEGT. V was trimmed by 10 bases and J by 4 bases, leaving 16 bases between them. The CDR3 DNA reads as TGTGCCACCTCAACAGGGTTGGGCACTGAAGCTTTCTTT. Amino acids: CATSTGLGTEAFF.

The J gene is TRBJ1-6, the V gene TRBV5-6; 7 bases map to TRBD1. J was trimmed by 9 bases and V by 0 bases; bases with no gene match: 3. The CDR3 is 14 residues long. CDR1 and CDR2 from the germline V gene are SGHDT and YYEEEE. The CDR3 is CASSLAGGGSPLHF. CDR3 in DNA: TGTGCCAGCAGCTTGGCAGGGGGTGGTTCACCCCTCCACTTT.

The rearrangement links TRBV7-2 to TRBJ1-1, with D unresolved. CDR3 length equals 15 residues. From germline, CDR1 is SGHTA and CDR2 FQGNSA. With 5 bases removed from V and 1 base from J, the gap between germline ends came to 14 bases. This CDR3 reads CASSTLVFGNTEAFF. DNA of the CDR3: TGTGCCAGCAGCACTCTCGTTTTTGGGAACACTGAAGCTTTCTTT.

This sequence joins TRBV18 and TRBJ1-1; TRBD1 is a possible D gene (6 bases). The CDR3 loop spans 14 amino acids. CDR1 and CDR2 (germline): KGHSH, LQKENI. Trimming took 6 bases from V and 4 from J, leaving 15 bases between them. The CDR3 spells CASSAGAFGTEAFF. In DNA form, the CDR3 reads TGTGCCAGCTCCGCAGGGGCCTTCGGCACTGAAGCTTTCTTT.

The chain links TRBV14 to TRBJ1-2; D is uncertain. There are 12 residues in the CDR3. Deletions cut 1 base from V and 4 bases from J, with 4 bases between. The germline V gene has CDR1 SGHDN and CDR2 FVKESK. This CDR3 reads CASSQGVYGYTF. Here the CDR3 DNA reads TGTGCCAGCAGCCAAGGAGTCTATGGCTACACCTTC.

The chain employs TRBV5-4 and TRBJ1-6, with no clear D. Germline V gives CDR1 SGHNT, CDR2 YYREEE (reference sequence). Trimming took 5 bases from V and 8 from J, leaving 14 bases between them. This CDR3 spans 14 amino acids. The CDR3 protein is CASRAIWDDSPLHF. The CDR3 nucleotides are TGTGCCAGCAGGGCTATATGGGATGATTCACCCCTCCACTTT.

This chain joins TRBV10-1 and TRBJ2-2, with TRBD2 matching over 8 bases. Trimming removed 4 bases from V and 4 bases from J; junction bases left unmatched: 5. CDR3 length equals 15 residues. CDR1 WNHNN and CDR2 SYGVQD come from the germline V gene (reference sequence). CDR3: CASSGELAGTGELFF. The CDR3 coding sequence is TGCGCCAGCAGTGGGGAGCTAGCGGGCACCGGGGAGCTGTTTTTT.